The text below deals with one TCR beta chain. The data were produced by immunoSEQ multiplex PCR, yet TCRdb's version contains in-frame clones alone and is incomplete. The profile shows approximately 100,000 clones, 80% to 90% of them singletons. This entry comes from a study of control samples from healthy donors and cancer patients. J gave up 9 bases and V 8 bases, and 10 bases lay outside the gene matches. The CDR3 sequence is 15 residues long. Looked up from germline, CDR1 is SNHLY and CDR2 is FYNNEI. This chain connects TRBV2 to TRBJ1-6; 10 bases align to TRBD1. The clonotype comes from a man in his 60s with lung cancer. Sequencing used PBMCs. In nucleotides, the CDR3 is TGTGCCAGCTACCGGGACAGGGGCCAGGGTTCACCCCTCCACTTT. Translated: CASYRDRGQGSPLHF.